These T cell receptor beta chains were read from a single sample in a study of blood T cell repertoires in COVID-19. Here immunoSEQ multiplex PCR was the method, and the copy in TCRdb shows in-frame clones only, minus some. The table lists approximately 210,000 clones, 70% to 90% of them singletons, with around 0.72% in the top ten. What was sequenced was peripheral blood. The receptors shown here come from a man aged 35 to 55 with acute or convalescent COVID-19. The CDR3 runs from the conserved cysteine through the conserved F or W. A D gene is named only where the DNA matches it firmly. Clone size is shown for a subset of rows, as once, few, many or a class of expanded clone.

D,V,J,size,CDR3,DNA
-,TRBV3-1/TRBV3-2,TRBJ1-2,-,CASSQELRQGGGYTF,TGTGCCAGCAGCCAAGAGCTGCGGCAGGGAGGAGGCTACACCTTC
-,TRBV24-1,TRBJ1-1,few,CAIRSGWDTEAFF,TGTGCCATACGATCAGGGTGGGACACTGAAGCTTTCTTT
-,TRBV5-1,TRBJ2-3,-,CASRGGAISTDTQYF,TGCGCCAGCAGAGGCGGGGCCATTAGCACAGATACGCAGTATTTT
-,TRBV6-5,TRBJ1-6,-,CASRSNSPLHF,TGTGCCAGCAGGAGTAATTCACCCCTCCACTTT
-,TRBV5-1,TRBJ2-5,-,CASSNIGGAGQETQYF,TGCGCCAGCAGCAACATAGGTGGGGCCGGTCAAGAGACCCAGTACTTC
TRBD2,TRBV3-1/TRBV3-2,TRBJ2-5,-,CASSRGLAEPRRETQYF,TGTGCCAGCAGTCGGGGACTAGCCGAACCACGGAGGGAGACCCAGTACTTC
-,TRBV7-3,TRBJ2-1,-,CASSRPGTSNNEQFF,TGTGCCAGCAGCAGACCCGGGACTTCCAACAATGAGCAGTTCTTC
-,TRBV29-1,TRBJ2-5,-,CSVGQIQETQYF,TGCAGCGTCGGACAGATTCAAGAGACCCAGTACTTC
-,TRBV28,TRBJ1-2,-,CASNLGARGYTF,TGTGCCAGCAACCTGGGGGCGCGGGGCTACACCTTC
TRBD1,TRBV4-1,TRBJ2-5,-,CASSQQGASQETQYF,TGCGCCAGCAGCCAACAGGGGGCGTCTCAAGAGACCCAGTACTTC
-,TRBV4-1,TRBJ2-5,-,CASSQAGVALGGQETQYF,TGCGCCAGCAGCCAAGCTGGTGTAGCCCTCGGTGGCCAAGAGACCCAGTACTTC
TRBD2,TRBV11-2,TRBJ2-7,-,CASSLEDQREGFEQYF,TGTGCCAGCAGCTTAGAGGACCAGCGGGAGGGCTTCGAGCAGTACTTC
-,TRBV5-6,TRBJ2-1,once,CASSVTGEQFF,TGTGCCAGCAGCGTTACAGGAGAGCAGTTCTTC
-,TRBV24-1,TRBJ2-5,-,CATSDSGRGFQETQYF,TGTGCCACCAGTGATTCCGGACGGGGGTTTCAAGAGACCCAGTACTTC
-,TRBV6-5,TRBJ2-1,-,CATSRGLIGEQFF,TGTGCCACCTCTCGAGGGTTAATCGGTGAGCAGTTCTTC
TRBD2,TRBV5-1,TRBJ2-1,-,CASSLGLAGVPSSYNEQFF,TGCGCCAGCAGCTTGGGACTAGCGGGGGTCCCCAGTTCCTACAATGAGCAGTTCTTC
-,TRBV28,TRBJ1-1,-,CASSFPGFQVNTEAFF,TGTGCCAGCAGTTTTCCGGGGTTCCAAGTGAACACTGAAGCTTTCTTT
TRBD2,TRBV6-5,TRBJ2-7,-,CASSPTSGSYEQYF,TGTGCCAGCAGTCCGACTAGCGGCTCCTACGAGCAGTACTTC
-,TRBV6-5,TRBJ1-1,once,CASGTFEAFF,TGTGCCAGCGGTACATTTGAAGCTTTCTTT
-,TRBV6-6,TRBJ2-7,-,CASSHRVRDHEQYF,TGTGCCAGCAGTCACAGGGTCAGGGACCACGAGCAGTACTTC
-,TRBV6-2/TRBV6-3,TRBJ1-2,-,CASSRQDYGYTF,TGTGCCAGCAGCAGACAGGACTATGGCTACACCTTC
TRBD1,TRBV19,TRBJ2-5,-,CASSIGTGGETQYF,TGTGCCAGTAGTATAGGGACAGGGGGGGAGACCCAGTACTTC
-,TRBV6-5,TRBJ2-3,-,CASSYQGRVADTQYF,TGTGCCAGCAGTTACCAGGGCAGGGTGGCAGATACGCAGTATTTT
-,TRBV27,TRBJ1-5,many,CASSPVVAYTGNQPQHF,TGTGCCAGCAGCCCCGTGGTCGCTTACACAGGCAATCAGCCCCAGCATTTT
-,TRBV29-1,TRBJ1-2,-,CSGRGHYGYTF,TGCAGCGGTAGGGGCCACTATGGCTACACCTTC
-,TRBV19,TRBJ1-3,-,CAIRDTLGNTIYF,TGTGCCATACGGGACACCTTAGGAAACACCATATATTTT
TRBD2,TRBV9,TRBJ2-1,-,CASSVAGSGRGSNEQFF,TGTGCCAGCAGCGTAGCGGGGAGCGGGAGGGGGTCAAATGAGCAGTTCTTC
TRBD1,TRBV6-5,TRBJ1-2,-,CATETGALYGYTF,TGTGCCACCGAGACAGGGGCCCTCTATGGCTACACCTTC
TRBD2,TRBV4-1,TRBJ2-1,-,CASSQPPSGGDNEQFF,TGCGCCAGCAGCCAACCCCCTAGCGGGGGGGACAATGAGCAGTTCTTC
-,TRBV7-2,TRBJ1-6,-,CASSLGRTVRNSPLHF,TGTGCCAGCAGCTTGGGCAGGACAGTAAGAAATTCACCCCTCCACTTT
TRBD2,TRBV3-1/TRBV3-2,TRBJ2-5,-,CASSHSPGLAEQETQYF,TGTGCCAGCAGCCACAGTCCCGGACTAGCGGAACAAGAGACCCAGTACTTC
-,TRBV21-1,TRBJ2-3,-,CASSNSSGLAGVAQSPDTQYF,TGTGCCAGCAGCAACTCCTCGGGACTAGCGGGAGTAGCACAGAGCCCAGATACGCAGTATTTT
-,TRBV6-5,TRBJ1-4,few,CASSYGRGGEKLFF,TGTGCCAGCAGTTACGGAAGGGGTGGGGAAAAACTGTTTTTT
-,TRBV14,TRBJ2-5,few,CASSQRGTLVGETQYF,TGTGCCAGCAGCCAAAGGGGGACCCTGGTTGGAGAGACCCAGTACTTC
-,TRBV27,TRBJ1-2,-,CASSLGGSYGYTF,TGTGCCAGCAGTTTGGGGGGAAGCTATGGCTACACCTTC
TRBD2,TRBV4-1,TRBJ2-7,-,CASSQDPQGLAAYEQYF,TGCGCCAGCAGCCAAGATCCCCAGGGTCTAGCGGCCTACGAGCAGTACTTC
TRBD2,TRBV10-1,TRBJ2-1,-,CASSPLAGGTSSYNEQFF,TGCGCCAGCAGTCCTCTAGCGGGGGGAACCAGCTCCTACAATGAGCAGTTCTTC
-,TRBV10-3,TRBJ1-5,once,CAISQQDSNQPQHF,TGTGCCATCAGCCAACAGGATAGCAATCAGCCCCAGCATTTT
-,TRBV10-3,TRBJ1-5,-,CAISENPGGNNQPQHF,TGTGCCATCAGCGAAAACCCTGGGGGGAACAATCAGCCCCAGCATTTT
TRBD1,TRBV7-9,TRBJ1-2,-,CASTIGGLGYGYTF,TGTGCCAGCACCATAGGGGGCCTGGGCTATGGCTACACCTTC
TRBD2,TRBV19,TRBJ2-7,-,CASSRPSGGVYEQYF,TGTGCCAGTAGTCGCCCGTCGGGAGGTGTCTACGAGCAGTACTTC
-,TRBV19,TRBJ1-5,few,CASSNHPVAARNQPQHF,TGTGCCAGTAGTAACCACCCAGTAGCCGCGAGGAATCAGCCCCAGCATTTT
-,TRBV30,TRBJ1-2,-,CAWRTAGAHPGYTF,TGTGCCTGGAGAACCGCAGGGGCCCATCCTGGCTACACCTTC
TRBD2,TRBV6-1,TRBJ2-7,few,CASSDGASGSAQYF,TGTGCCAGCAGTGATGGAGCTAGCGGGAGTGCCCAGTACTTC
-,TRBV7-2,TRBJ1-6,-,CASSLGQAEGSPLHF,TGTGCCAGCAGCTTAGGGCAGGCGGAGGGGTCACCCCTCCACTTT
TRBD1,TRBV5-1,TRBJ1-3,-,CASSRLGQSSGNTIYF,TGCGCCAGCAGCAGATTGGGACAGAGCTCTGGAAACACCATATATTTT
TRBD1,TRBV2,TRBJ1-2,-,CASMEGTGDGYTF,TGTGCCAGCATGGAGGGGACAGGGGATGGCTACACCTTC
-,TRBV2,TRBJ1-2,-,CASSEYSLYGYTF,TGTGCCAGCAGTGAGTATAGTCTCTATGGCTACACCTTC
-,TRBV27,TRBJ1-2,few,CASSLRGYGYTF,TGTGCCAGCAGTTTAAGGGGATATGGCTACACCTTC
-,TRBV6-5,TRBJ2-7,once,CASRKTGSYEQYF,TGTGCCAGCAGAAAGACAGGCTCCTACGAGCAGTACTTC
-,TRBV7-3,TRBJ1-1,-,CASSFNAYGTEAFF,TGTGCCAGCAGCTTTAATGCGTATGGCACTGAAGCTTTCTTT
-,TRBV28,TRBJ2-7,-,CASTPSKGEPYEQYF,TGTGCCAGCACCCCCTCAAAGGGAGAGCCCTACGAGCAGTACTTC
TRBD1,TRBV30,TRBJ1-2,-,CAWSDYRGLRTF,TGTGCCTGGAGTGACTACAGGGGGCTTCGTACCTTC